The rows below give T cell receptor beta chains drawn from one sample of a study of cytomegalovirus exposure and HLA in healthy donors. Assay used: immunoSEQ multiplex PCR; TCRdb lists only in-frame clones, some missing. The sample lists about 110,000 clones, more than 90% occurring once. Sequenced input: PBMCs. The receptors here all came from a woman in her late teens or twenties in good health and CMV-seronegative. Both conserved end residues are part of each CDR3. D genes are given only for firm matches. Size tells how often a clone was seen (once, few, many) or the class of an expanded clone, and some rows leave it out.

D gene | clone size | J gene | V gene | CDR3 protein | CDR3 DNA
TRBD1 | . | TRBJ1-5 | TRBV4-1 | CASSGSAGDRGMGNQPQHF | TGCGCCAGCAGCGGATCAGCCGGGGACAGGGGAATGGGCAATCAGCCCCAGCATTTT
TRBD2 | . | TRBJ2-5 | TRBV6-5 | CASSYSGGIQETQYF | TGTGCCAGCAGTTATAGCGGGGGAATCCAAGAGACCCAGTACTTC
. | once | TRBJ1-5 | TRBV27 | CASSLWGDSNQPQHF | TGTGCCAGCAGTTTATGGGGGGATTCCAATCAGCCCCAGCATTTT
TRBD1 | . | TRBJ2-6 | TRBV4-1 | CASSQGTGDHSGANVLTF | TGCGCCAGCAGCCAAGGCACAGGGGACCACTCTGGGGCCAACGTCCTGACTTTC
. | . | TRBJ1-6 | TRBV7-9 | CASSLQYSPLHF | TGTGCCAGCAGCTTGCAGTATTCACCCCTCCACTTT
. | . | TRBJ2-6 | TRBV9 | CASSGSGADSGANVLTF | TGTGCCAGCAGCGGGTCCGGAGCAGACTCTGGGGCCAACGTCCTGACTTTC
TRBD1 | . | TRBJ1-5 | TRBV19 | CASGSKPQGDGYSNQPQHF | TGTGCCAGCGGGTCGAAGCCGCAGGGGGATGGGTATAGCAATCAGCCCCAGCATTTT
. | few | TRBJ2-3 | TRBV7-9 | CASRGDFSTDTQYF | TGTGCCAGCCGAGGCGACTTCAGCACAGATACGCAGTATTTT
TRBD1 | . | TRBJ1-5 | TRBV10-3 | CAIRTGDVGPQHF | TGTGCCATCAGAACAGGGGACGTTGGGCCCCAGCATTTT
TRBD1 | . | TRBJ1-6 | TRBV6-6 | CASLETGTANSPLHF | TGTGCCAGCTTAGAGACCGGGACAGCGAATTCACCCCTCCACTTT
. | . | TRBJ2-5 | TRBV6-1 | CASSEFSLETQYF | TGTGCCAGCAGTGAATTCTCCCTGGAGACCCAGTACTTC
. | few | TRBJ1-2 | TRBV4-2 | CASSHVTGDTDGYTF | TGTGCCAGCAGCCACGTTACGGGGGATACAGATGGCTACACCTTC
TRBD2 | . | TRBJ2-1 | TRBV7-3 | CASSLIAGLGNEQFF | TGTGCCAGCAGCTTAATAGCGGGGCTGGGCAATGAGCAGTTCTTC
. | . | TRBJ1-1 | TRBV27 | CASSTKQGPTEAFF | TGTGCCAGCAGTACCAAACAGGGACCCACTGAAGCTTTCTTT
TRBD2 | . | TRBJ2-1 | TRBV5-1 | CASSIEAGGPTYNEQFF | TGCGCCAGCAGCATAGAGGCGGGGGGGCCTACCTACAATGAGCAGTTCTTC
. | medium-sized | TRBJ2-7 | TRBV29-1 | CSVDATGTYEQYF | TGCAGCGTTGACGCGACAGGTACCTACGAGCAGTACTTC
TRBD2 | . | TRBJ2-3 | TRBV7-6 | CASSLMSGGGTDTQYF | TGTGCCAGCAGCTTAATGAGCGGGGGGGGCACAGATACGCAGTATTTT
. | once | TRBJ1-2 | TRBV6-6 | CASSDGLSYGYTF | TGTGCCAGCAGTGACGGACTTTCCTATGGCTACACCTTC
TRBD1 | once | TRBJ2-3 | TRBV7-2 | CASSLYGTGTDTQYF | TGTGCCAGCAGCTTATACGGGACAGGGACAGATACGCAGTATTTT
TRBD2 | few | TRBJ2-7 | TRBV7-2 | CASAPYFGGGYEQYF | TGTGCCAGCGCACCCTACTTTGGGGGGGGCTACGAGCAGTACTTC
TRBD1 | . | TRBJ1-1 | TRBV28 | CASSSPVQGQSF | TGTGCCAGCAGTTCGCCCGTGCAGGGACAGTCGTTT
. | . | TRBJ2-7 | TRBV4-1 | CASSPLTGMGTYEQYF | TGCGCCAGCAGCCCCCTAACGGGGATGGGCACCTACGAGCAGTACTTC
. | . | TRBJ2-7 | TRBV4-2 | CASSQELLPQISPRYF | TGTGCCAGCAGCCAAGAACTACTACCCCAAATTTCCCCTAGATACTTC